Each of the 15 T cell receptor beta chains below was sequenced from the same sample in a study of beta chain features in type 1 diabetes. What was sequenced were expressed TCRB transcripts, since all of the isolated RNA had been reverse transcribed. Some clones are missing from TCRdb's copy, which holds only in-frame ones; the method was immunoSEQ multiplex PCR. The sample yields 600,000 to 650,000 clones, 15% to 18% seen once. What was sequenced was naive CD4+ T cells from blood. The receptors derive from a young man in good health.

This clone was recorded a few times. J is TRBJ2-3 and V is TRBV6-5; the D gene could be TRBD1 or TRBD2 (5 bases each). This CDR3 contains 13 residues. Trimming shortened V by 8 bases and J by 1 base, and 10 bases separated the two germline ends. CDR1 is MNHEY, CDR2 SVGAGI, per germline. The CDR3 DNA follows: TGTGCCAGCGAGGGCAGGGGCACAGATACGCAGTATTTT. Amino acids: CASEGRGTDTQYF.

The sample holds a few counts of this clone. The chain carries TRBV7-2 and TRBJ1-5; D is undetermined. V was cut by 2 bases and J by 7 bases, with 15 bases left in between. This CDR3 contains 15 residues. Germline V lookup: CDR1 SGHTA, CDR2 FQGNSA. CDR3 sequence: CASSLRQQRGQPQHF. The DNA of the CDR3 is TGTGCCAGCAGCTTACGGCAGCAGCGTGGGCAGCCCCAGCATTTT.

V is TRBV5-1 and J is TRBJ2-4; no clear D. This CDR3 spans 16 amino acids. Deletions cut 0 bases from V and 1 base from J, with 11 bases between. The V gene's germline CDR1 is SGHRS and CDR2 YFSETQ. This CDR3 reads CASSLGILLAKNIQYF. The CDR3 DNA reads as TGCGCCAGCAGCTTGGGGATTCTTCTCGCCAAAAACATTCAGTACTTC.

As for this clone: Other DNA sequences within the sample encode an identical CDR3. The CDR3 loop is CASSLAGAYEQYF. The CDR3 DNA reads TGTGCCAGCAGTTTAGCGGGAGCGTACGAGCAGTACTTC. V and J are TRBV28 and TRBJ2-7; 7 nucleotides line up with TRBD2. The CDR3 runs to 13 residues. The V and J ends lost 2 bases and 4 bases, in that order; junction bases with no gene match: 2. The germline gives CDR1 MDHEN, CDR2 SYDVKM.

The V and J genes are TRBV7-8 and TRBJ1-4; TRBD1 agrees at 9 bases. Germline V CDR1 and CDR2: SGHVS, FQNEAQ. There are 17 residues in the CDR3. J was trimmed by 4 bases and V by 3 bases; bases with no gene match: 9. The CDR3 DNA reads as TGTGCCAGCAGCTTGGCCTGGACAGGGGCGAATAATGAAAAACTGTTTTTT. Its protein product is CASSLAWTGANNEKLFF.

V and J are TRBV7-2 and TRBJ2-1; D might be TRBD1 (6 bases). This CDR3 spans 14 amino acids. Germline lookup yields CDR1 SGHTA and CDR2 FQGNSA. Trimming removed 3 bases at V and 4 bases at J, with 10 bases between. DNA of the CDR3: TGTGCCAGCAGCTTCACAGGGATATACAATGAGCAGTTCTTC. Translating gives CASSFTGIYNEQFF. The full variable domain, its missing parts supplied by reference TRBV7-2 and TRBJ2-1, is GAGVSQSPSNKVTEKGKDVELRCDPISGHTALYWYRQSLGQGLEFLIYFQGNSAPDKSGLPSDRFSAERTGGSVSTLTIQRTQQEDSAVYLCASSFTGIYNEQFFGPGTRLTVL.

The sample holds a few counts of this clone. This chain joins TRBV9 and TRBJ2-5, with 9 bases that match TRBD1. CDR1 and CDR2 (germline): SGDLS, YYNGEE. V shed 4 bases and J 5 bases; nucleotides not matched to a gene: 3. CDR3 size: 13 residues. CDR3 protein: CASSIGQGETQYF. CDR3 DNA sequence: TGTGCCAGCAGCATCGGACAGGGGGAGACCCAGTACTTC.

The chain uses TRBV7-9 and TRBJ2-1, with 10 bases lining up with TRBD2. In germline, CDR1 is SEHNR, CDR2 FQNEAQ (reference sequence). The CDR3 has 16 residues. The ends lost 3 bases at V and 4 bases at J; junction bases unmatched: 6. CDR3 DNA sequence: TGTGCCAGCAGCTTGGTAGGAGCGGGAGGGTACAATGAGCAGTTCTTC. This encodes CASSLVGAGGYNEQFF.

The chain couples TRBV28 to TRBJ2-3; 7 nucleotides agree with TRBD1. The CDR3 is 16 amino acids. V was pared by 3 bases and J by 2 bases, with 8 bases of the junction left unmatched. The germline V gene encodes CDR1 MDHEN and CDR2 SYDVKM. The CDR3 DNA reads as TGTGCCAGCAGTTTCACCGGGACAGACTCCACAGATACGCAGTATTTT. This gives the protein CASSFTGTDSTDTQYF.

The rearrangement links TRBV19 to TRBJ2-1; maybe TRBD1 (5 bases). Germline V gene data show CDR1 as LNHDA and CDR2 as SQIVND (reference sequence). Trimming took off 3 bases at V and 0 bases at J, with 18 bases between the two ends. The CDR3 loop spans 18 amino acids. CDR3 sequence reads: CASSIPPRQHSSYNEQFF. In DNA form, the CDR3 reads TGTGCCAGTAGTATCCCTCCGAGACAGCACAGCTCCTACAATGAGCAGTTCTTC.

The chain couples TRBV11-1 to TRBJ2-2; TRBD1 aligns across 7 bases. The ends lost 1 base at V and 4 bases at J; junction bases unmatched: 6. This CDR3 is 16 amino acids long. Germline assignment: CDR1 SGHAT and CDR2 FQDESV (reference sequence). The CDR3 coding sequence is TGTGCCAGCAGCTTAGTGGACAGGAGCGCCACCGGGGAGCTGTTTTTT. The encoded protein is CASSLVDRSATGELFF.

This clone was recorded a few times. The J gene is TRBJ2-7, the V gene TRBV15, with D perhaps TRBD2 (5 bases). Germline V gene sequence: CDR1 LNHNV, CDR2 YYDKDF (reference sequence). The ends were cut back, 0 bases at V and 4 bases at J, with 13 bases in the middle. CDR3 length: 15 amino acids. The CDR3 DNA sequence: TGTGCCACCAGCAGAGATCCGGGATTAGTGTACGAGCAGTACTTC. Translated, it gives CATSRDPGLVYEQYF.

This clone was observed a handful of times. The chain has TRBV10-3 and TRBJ2-1; 9 bases agree with TRBD2. J lost 5 bases, V lost 1 base, and 6 bases had no gene match. In germline, CDR1 is ENHRY, CDR2 SYGVKD. This CDR3 spans 16 amino acids. The CDR3 protein is CAISELREGRNNEQFF. CDR3 DNA: TGTGCCATCAGTGAGTTGCGGGAGGGCAGGAACAATGAGCAGTTCTTC.

The chain is built from TRBV4-1 and TRBJ1-5; D is possibly TRBD1 (5 bases). The CDR3 runs 14 residues. Trimming removed 3 bases from V and 6 bases from J, with 12 bases in between. Germline-derived CDR1 and CDR2 are MGHRA and YSYEKL. CDR3 DNA: TGCGCCAGCAGCCAGGTGTCTGGGGGTCAGCCCCAGCATTTT. Translating it yields CASSQVSGGQPQHF.

This sequence joins TRBV4-1 and TRBJ1-1; tentative D call: TRBD1 (5 bases). V lost 0 bases to trimming and J lost 5 bases, with 13 bases between them. The CDR3 length is 15 residues. CDR1 and CDR2 from the germline V gene are MGHRA and YSYEKL. The CDR3 sequence is CASSQDGQGRTEAFF. The DNA for the CDR3 is TGCGCCAGCAGCCAAGATGGGCAGGGAAGAACTGAAGCTTTCTTT.